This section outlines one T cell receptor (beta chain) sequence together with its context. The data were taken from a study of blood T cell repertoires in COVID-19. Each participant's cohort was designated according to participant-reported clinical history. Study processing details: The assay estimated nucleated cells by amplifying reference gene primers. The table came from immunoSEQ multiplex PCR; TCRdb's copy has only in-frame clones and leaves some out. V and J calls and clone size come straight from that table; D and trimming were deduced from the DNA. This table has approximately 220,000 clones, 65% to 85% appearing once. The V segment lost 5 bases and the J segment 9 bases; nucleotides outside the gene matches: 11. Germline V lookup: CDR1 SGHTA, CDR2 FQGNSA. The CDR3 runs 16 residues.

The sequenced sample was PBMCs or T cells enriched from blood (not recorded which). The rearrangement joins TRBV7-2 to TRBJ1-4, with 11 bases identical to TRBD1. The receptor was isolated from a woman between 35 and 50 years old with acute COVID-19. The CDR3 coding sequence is TGTGCCAGCAGCCCCGGACAGGGGGCAAGTCTTCAAAAACTGTTTTTT. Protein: CASSPGQGASLQKLFF.